This TCR beta chain was profiled in a study of blood T cell repertoires in COVID-19. In the study overall: The United States, Italy and Spain provided the acute and convalescent COVID-19 samples.

This clone came up once. Original processing methods: Amplifying reference gene primers gave estimates of nucleated cell counts. The method was immunoSEQ multiplex PCR; TCRdb's version includes in-frame clones alone and lacks a portion of them. V and J calls plus clone size are reproduced from that table; the DNA served to infer D and trimming. The sample holds about 240,000 clones; about 80% are singletons and the top ten take roughly a tenth. The germline V gene encodes CDR1 SGHDN and CDR2 FVKESK. The CDR3 runs to 19 residues. The J segment lost 3 bases and the V segment lost 6 bases, leaving 20 bases of the junction unmatched.

This receptor was taken from a woman of 80 years or more with acute or convalescent COVID-19. Sequenced: peripheral blood. The J gene is TRBJ2-7, the V gene TRBV14, with 10 bases matching TRBD1. The CDR3 sequence is CASSPTIGTGAHRLYEQYF. CDR3 DNA: TGTGCCAGCAGTCCCACTATCGGGACAGGGGCCCATAGACTCTACGAGCAGTACTTC.